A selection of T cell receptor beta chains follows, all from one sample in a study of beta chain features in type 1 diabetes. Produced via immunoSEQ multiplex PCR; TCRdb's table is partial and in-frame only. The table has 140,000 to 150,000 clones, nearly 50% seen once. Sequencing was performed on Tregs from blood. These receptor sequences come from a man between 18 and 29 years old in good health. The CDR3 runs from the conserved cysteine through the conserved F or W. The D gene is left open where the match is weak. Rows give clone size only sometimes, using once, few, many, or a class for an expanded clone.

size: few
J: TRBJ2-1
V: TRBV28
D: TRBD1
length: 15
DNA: TGTGCCAGCAGTTTGGGGACAGGGTTCGGTAATGAGCAGTTCTTC
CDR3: CASSLGTGFGNEQFF

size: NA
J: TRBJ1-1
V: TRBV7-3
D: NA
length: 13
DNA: TGTGCCAGCAGCCGGGACACCAACACTGAAGCTTTCTTT
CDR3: CASSRDTNTEAFF

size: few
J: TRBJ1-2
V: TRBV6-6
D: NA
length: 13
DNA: TGTGCCAGCAGCCTGGGGGGTTTCCGTGGCTACACCTTC
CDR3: CASSLGGFRGYTF

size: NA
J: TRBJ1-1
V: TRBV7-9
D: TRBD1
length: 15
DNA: TGTGCCAGCAGCCCGTTGACAGGGATGAACACTGAAGCTTTCTTT
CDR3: CASSPLTGMNTEAFF

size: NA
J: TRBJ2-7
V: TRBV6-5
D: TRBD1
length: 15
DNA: TGTGCCAGCAGTTCTTCCGGGACAGGCCACTACGAGCAGTACTTC
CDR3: CASSSSGTGHYEQYF

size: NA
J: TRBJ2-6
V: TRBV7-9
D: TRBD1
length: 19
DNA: TGTGCCAGCAGCCATATCCTGACAGGGGGAAGCTCTGGGGCCAACGTCCTGACTTTC
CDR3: CASSHILTGGSSGANVLTF

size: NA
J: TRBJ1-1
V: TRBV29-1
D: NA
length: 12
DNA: TGCAGCGTGTCAGGGGAGCGCACTGAAGCTTTCTTT
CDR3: CSVSGERTEAFF

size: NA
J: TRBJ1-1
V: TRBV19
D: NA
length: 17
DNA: TGTGCCAGTAGTATTTTTTTGGGGCAGGGAATGAACACTGAAGCTTTCTTT
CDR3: CASSIFLGQGMNTEAFF

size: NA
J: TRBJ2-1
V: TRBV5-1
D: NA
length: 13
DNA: TGCGCCAGCAGCTCGACAGGAAACAATGAGCAGTTCTTC
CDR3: CASSSTGNNEQFF

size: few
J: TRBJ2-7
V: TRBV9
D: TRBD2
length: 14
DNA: TGTGCCAGCAGCGCGGATGCATGGGGGGGCGAGCAGTACTTC
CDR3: CASSADAWGGEQYF

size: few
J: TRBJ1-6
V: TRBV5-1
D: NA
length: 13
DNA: TGCGCCAGCAGCGGGGGACTAAATTCACCCCTCCACTTT
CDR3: CASSGGLNSPLHF

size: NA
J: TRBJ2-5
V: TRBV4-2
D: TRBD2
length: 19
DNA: TGTGCCAGCAGCCAAGTCCCGGGACTAGCGGGGGGGCGGGCGGAGACCCAGTACTTC
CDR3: CASSQVPGLAGGRAETQYF

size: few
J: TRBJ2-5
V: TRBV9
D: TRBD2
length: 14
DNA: TGTGCCAGCAGCGTAGGTCGGGGGGTGGAGACCCAGTACTTC
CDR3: CASSVGRGVETQYF

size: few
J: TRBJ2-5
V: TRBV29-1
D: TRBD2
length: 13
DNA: TGCAGCGTTGAAAGGACTAGCGAAGAGACCCAGTACTTC
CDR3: CSVERTSEETQYF

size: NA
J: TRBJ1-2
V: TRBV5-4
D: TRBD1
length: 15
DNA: TGTGCCAGTACAATACAGGGGATAACTAACTATGGCTACACCTTC
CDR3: CASTIQGITNYGYTF

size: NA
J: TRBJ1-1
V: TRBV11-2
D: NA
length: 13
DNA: TGTGCCAGCAGCGCACAGGGAAGGACTGAAGCTTTCTTT
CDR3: CASSAQGRTEAFF

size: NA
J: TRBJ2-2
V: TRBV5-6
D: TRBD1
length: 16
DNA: TGTGCCAGCAGCTTAAAGGACAGGGTTGGAACCGGGGAGCTGTTTTTT
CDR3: CASSLKDRVGTGELFF

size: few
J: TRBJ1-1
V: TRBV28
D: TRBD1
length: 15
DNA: TGTGCCAGCATGGGCCGGACAGGGATGAACACTGAAGCTTTCTTT
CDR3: CASMGRTGMNTEAFF

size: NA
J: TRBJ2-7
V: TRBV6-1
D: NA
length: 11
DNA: TGTGCCAGCACGCGGCTATACGAGCAGTACTTC
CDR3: CASTRLYEQYF

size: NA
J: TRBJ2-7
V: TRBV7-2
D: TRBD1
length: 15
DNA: TGTGCCAGCAGCTCCCGGACAGGGGCGGGCAACGAGCAGTACTTC
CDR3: CASSSRTGAGNEQYF

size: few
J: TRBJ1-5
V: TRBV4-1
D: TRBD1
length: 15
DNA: TGCGCCAGCAGCCTAACAGGGGTGGGGAATCAGCCCCAGCATTTT
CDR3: CASSLTGVGNQPQHF

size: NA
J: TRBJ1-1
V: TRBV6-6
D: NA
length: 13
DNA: TGTGCCAGCAGCGGGCGGGGGAACACTGAAGCTTTCTTT
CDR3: CASSGRGNTEAFF

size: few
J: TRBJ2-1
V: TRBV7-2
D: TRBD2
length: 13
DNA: TGTGCCAGCAGCTTAGGTCTAGCGGATCCTCAGTTCTTC
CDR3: CASSLGLADPQFF

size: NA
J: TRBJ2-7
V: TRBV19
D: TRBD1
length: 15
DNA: TGTGCCAGTAGTGCCCCGGGACAGGGCTCCTACGAGCAGTACTTC
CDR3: CASSAPGQGSYEQYF

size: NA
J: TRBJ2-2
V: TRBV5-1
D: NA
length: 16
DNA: TGCGCCAGCAGCTTAATAGGGGATACGAACACCGGGGAGCTGTTTTTT
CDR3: CASSLIGDTNTGELFF

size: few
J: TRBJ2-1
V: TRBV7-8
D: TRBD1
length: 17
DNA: TGTGCCAGCAGCTACCCCCCCGGGACAGGGGGATACAATGAGCAGTTCTTC
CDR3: CASSYPPGTGGYNEQFF

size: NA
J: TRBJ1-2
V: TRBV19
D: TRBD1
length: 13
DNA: TGTGCCAGTAGCCTGGGACAGAGCGGTGGCTACACCTTC
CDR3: CASSLGQSGGYTF

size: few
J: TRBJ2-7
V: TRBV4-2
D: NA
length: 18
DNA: TGTGCCAGCAGCCAAGAAAAATCAGGCCGGTATTACGCGTACGAGCAGTACTTC
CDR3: CASSQEKSGRYYAYEQYF

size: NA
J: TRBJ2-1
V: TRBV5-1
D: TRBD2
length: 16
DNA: TGCGCCAGCAGCTCAGGGACTAGCGGGAGCTACAATGAGCAGTTCTTC
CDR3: CASSSGTSGSYNEQFF

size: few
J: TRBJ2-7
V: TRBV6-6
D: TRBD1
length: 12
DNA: TGTGCCAGCAGTCAACAGGGGTACGAGCAGTACTTC
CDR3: CASSQQGYEQYF

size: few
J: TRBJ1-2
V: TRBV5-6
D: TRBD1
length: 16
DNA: TGTGCCAGCAGTGAAATTGGGACAGATTTTAACTATGGCTACACCTTC
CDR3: CASSEIGTDFNYGYTF

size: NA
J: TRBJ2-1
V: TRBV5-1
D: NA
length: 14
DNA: TGCGCCAGCAGCTTGGGACAGCCGAGGAATGAGCAGTTCTTC
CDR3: CASSLGQPRNEQFF

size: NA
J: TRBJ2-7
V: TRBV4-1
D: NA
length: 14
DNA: TGCGCCAGCAGCCGCCTACCCGGGGGATACGAGCAGTACTTC
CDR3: CASSRLPGGYEQYF

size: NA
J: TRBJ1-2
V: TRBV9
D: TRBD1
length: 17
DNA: TGTGCCAGCAGCGTGGGCCGGGACAGGGGGCGCGGCTATGGCTACACCTTC
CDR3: CASSVGRDRGRGYGYTF

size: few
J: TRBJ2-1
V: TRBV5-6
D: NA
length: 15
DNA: TGTGCCAGCAGCTCCTTAGGACTCGACTACAATGAGCAGTTCTTC
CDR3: CASSSLGLDYNEQFF

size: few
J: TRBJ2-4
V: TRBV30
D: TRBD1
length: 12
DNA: TGTGCCTGGAGGGGACAGGGGGACATTCAGTACTTC
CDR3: CAWRGQGDIQYF

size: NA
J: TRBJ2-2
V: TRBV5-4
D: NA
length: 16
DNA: TGTGCCAGCAGCCCGGGACGGACAGCGAACACCGGGGAGCTGTTTTTT
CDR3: CASSPGRTANTGELFF

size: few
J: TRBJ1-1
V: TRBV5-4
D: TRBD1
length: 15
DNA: TGTGCCAGCAGCTTGGGACAGGGGAGGTACACTGAAGCTTTCTTT
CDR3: CASSLGQGRYTEAFF

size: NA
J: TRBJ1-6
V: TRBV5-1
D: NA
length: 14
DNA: TGCGCCAGCAGCTTGGTGACGGAGAATTCACCCCTCCACTTT
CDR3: CASSLVTENSPLHF

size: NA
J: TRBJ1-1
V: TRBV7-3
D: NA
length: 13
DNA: TGTGCCAGCAGCTTAGGCTCTAACACTGAAGCTTTCTTT
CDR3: CASSLGSNTEAFF

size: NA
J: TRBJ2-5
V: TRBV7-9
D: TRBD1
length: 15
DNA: TGTGCCAGCAGCATCGGACAGGGTGTTTTTGAGACCCAGTACTTC
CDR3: CASSIGQGVFETQYF

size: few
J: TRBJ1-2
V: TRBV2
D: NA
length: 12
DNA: TGTGCCAGCAGTGAGGGGGCGCGGGGCTACACCTTC
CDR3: CASSEGARGYTF

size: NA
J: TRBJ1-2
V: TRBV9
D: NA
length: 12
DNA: TGTGCCAGCAGCCCCAGAGGCTATGGCTACACCTTC
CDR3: CASSPRGYGYTF

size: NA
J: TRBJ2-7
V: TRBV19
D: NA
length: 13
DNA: TGTGCCAGTAAAGGTGAGGGGGGGGCCGAGCAGTACTTC
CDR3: CASKGEGGAEQYF